One sample yielded the 8 T cell receptor beta chains listed below, sequenced in a study of T cell repertoires in cytomegalovirus infection (dated by TCRdb to the late 2010s). These receptors have no identified antigens. Explained via the paper, the treatment or condition label denotes: in vitro stimulation with specific CMV peptide epitopes to enrich CMV-specific T cells. For sequencing, an Illumina HiSeq 1500 was employed. TCRdb itself trimmed the public reads at Q25 with fastp, ran MiXCR and retained productive beta chains. Duplicate CDR3 protein sequences are folded into a single record with the most common DNA and genes. This sample lists fewer than 900,000 distinct CDR3 sequences; about 28% were detected once. Less than 15% of the sample comes from the top ten. The sample was cultured CD8+ T cells from PBMCs, taken from culture after CMV antigen stimulation. These receptor sequences come from a human donor in good health (CMV status not recorded). Some clones in this sample may be carry-over from other donors' samples.

The sample holds many counts of this clonotype. The chain employs TRBV12-3 or TRBV12-4 and TRBJ2-2; TRBD2 might be the D (5 bases). Trimming removed 0 bases from V and 3 bases from J, with 20 bases in between. The CDR3 spans 19 residues. DNA of the CDR3: TGTGCCAGCAGTTTAGCCGCCTGGGTGGCGGAGGAGGACACCGGGGAGCTGTTTTTT. Protein sequence: CASSLAAWVAEEDTGELFF.

This chain uses TRBV12-3 or TRBV12-4 with TRBJ2-1, with 7 bases lining up with TRBD1. V shed 6 bases and J 3 bases; nucleotides not matched to a gene: 11. This CDR3 contains 16 residues. CDR3 in DNA: TGTGCCAGCAGCTTTCCGCAGGGGGAACTCTACAATGAGCAGTTCTTC. It yields the protein CASSFPQGELYNEQFF.

This clonotype appeared a single time. This rearrangement joins TRBV10-3 to TRBJ2-7; 9 nucleotides match TRBD2. The CDR3 consists of 14 residues. Germline CDR1 reads ENHRY; CDR2 reads SYGVKD. Here the CDR3 reads CGTHRSGGHYEQYF. The CDR3, as DNA: TGTGGAACCCACCGGAGCGGGGGGCATTACGAGCAGTACTTC.

On this clonotype: One end of the junction does not line up with germline, which may come from a read error. The chain carries TRBV7-2 and TRBJ2-1, with TRBD2 identical over 7 bases. The CDR3 loop spans 15 amino acids. CDR1 and CDR2 from the germline V gene are SGHTA and FQGNSA. CDR3 sequence reads: CASSCKRGGYNEQLF. The CDR3 DNA reads TGTGCCAGCAGCTGCAAGCGGGGAGGCTACAATGAGCAGCTCTTC.

V gene TRBV4-1 combines with J gene TRBJ1-4; the D is unclear. The CDR3 consists of 15 residues. Germline V gene sequence: CDR1 MGHRA, CDR2 YSYEKL. Trimming took off 1 base at V and 8 bases at J, with 14 bases between the two ends. Here the CDR3 reads CASSQGALVGEKLFF. CDR3 bases: TGCGCCAGCAGCCAAGGGGCACTCGTTGGCGAAAAACTGTTTTTT.

This clonotype was seen a handful of times. The chain links TRBV2 to TRBJ2-7; TRBD1 aligns across 9 bases. With V trimmed by 5 bases and J by 3 bases, 8 bases remained unmatched. Germline V lookup: CDR1 SNHLY, CDR2 FYNNEI. The CDR3 runs to 15 residues. CDR3 protein: CASSYGTGIFYEQYV. In DNA, the CDR3 is TGTGCCAGCAGTTATGGGACAGGGATTTTCTACGAGCAGTACGTC.

The chain links TRBV7-9 to TRBJ1-1; D perhaps matches TRBD1 (5 bases). This CDR3 contains 11 residues. Germline CDR1 reads SEHNR; CDR2 reads FQNEAQ (reference sequence). Trimming removed 10 bases at V and 6 bases at J, with 12 bases between. CDR3 protein: CATTTGPEAFF. Written as DNA, the CDR3 is TGTGCCACTACAACAGGTCCTGAAGCTTTCTTT.

This clonotype was recorded at least ten times. The chain combines TRBV12-3 or TRBV12-4 with TRBJ1-2; maybe TRBD1 (5 bases). Trimming took 0 bases from V and 4 from J, leaving 15 bases between them. The length of the CDR3 is 16 residues. In DNA, the CDR3 is TGTGCCAGCAGTTTAGCGCGGGCAGGGAATCGCTATGGCTACACCTTC. This sequence encodes CASSLARAGNRYGYTF.